This entry lists 7 T cell receptor beta chains sequenced from one sample in a study of shared clonotypes between healthy human individuals (dated by TCRdb to 2019 to 2021). The method behind the library was the immunoSEQ multiplex PCR assay. Imported from immuneACCESS, the table was reduced by TCRdb to in-frame sequences with V and J called. These copies leave out some clones; in studies compared against another copy, an unresolved V gene accounts for under half, and the cause of the remainder is not known. The sample profile shows 650,000 to 800,000 clones; around 77% of them were found once. The ten top clones hold under 2% of the sample. Sequenced sample: memory CD4+ T cells sorted from blood. This specimen's cell subset or site label, interpreted: CD45RA-negative fraction. The source is a woman aged 25-40 years in good health.

The chain links TRBV2 to TRBJ2-1; 7 nucleotides match TRBD2. J gave up 0 bases and V 3 bases, and 5 bases lay outside the gene matches. CDR3 length: 16 amino acids. Germline CDR1 SNHLY, CDR2 FYNNEI. The CDR3 bases are TGTGCCAGCAGTGATGGGACGGGAGGCTCCTACAATGAGCAGTTCTTC. Residues: CASSDGTGGSYNEQFF.

The chain links TRBV25-1 to TRBJ2-7; D is possibly TRBD1 (5 bases). The CDR3 spans 13 residues. The germline gives CDR1 MGHDK, CDR2 SYGVNS. Trimming took 6 bases from V and 2 from J, leaving 11 bases between them. The CDR3 nucleotides read TGTGCCAGCAGCCCTGCCAGGGCCTACGAGCAGTACTTC. Its translation is CASSPARAYEQYF.

V gene TRBV28 combines with J gene TRBJ2-7; 14 bases fit TRBD2. The length of the CDR3 is 16 residues. Germline lookup yields CDR1 MDHEN and CDR2 SYDVKM. V was clipped by 7 bases and J by 3 bases; unmatched bases: 8. The CDR3 spells CASKNKGTSGSYEQYF. In nucleotides, the CDR3 is TGTGCCAGCAAAAACAAAGGGACTAGCGGGAGCTACGAGCAGTACTTC.

There are a few counts of this clone. CDR3 DNA: TGTGCCAGCAGGGCCCTGGGGGAGACCCAGTACTTC. Translated, it gives CASRALGETQYF. The V and J genes are TRBV7-8 and TRBJ2-5; D not resolved. Germline CDR1 reads SGHVS; CDR2 reads FQNEAQ. The CDR3 totals 12 residues. V lost 6 bases and J 5 bases, leaving 10 bases between the germline ends.

The chain couples TRBV4-1 to TRBJ2-4, with D possibly TRBD2 on 5 matching bases. The germline V gene has CDR1 MGHRA and CDR2 YSYEKL. The CDR3 consists of 17 residues. Trimming cost V 0 bases and J 0 bases, with 12 bases left between them. The CDR3 loop reads CASSQDHASSAKNIQYF. Here the CDR3 DNA reads TGCGCCAGCAGCCAAGATCATGCTAGCTCAGCCAAAAACATTCAGTACTTC.

The sample holds many counts of this clone. Other DNA variants within this sample encode the same CDR3. The chain has TRBV7-2 and TRBJ2-1; no clear D. The germline V and J ends were trimmed by 5 bases and 1 base, with 9 bases remaining between them. The CDR3 covers 14 residues. Germline V gives CDR1 SGHTA, CDR2 FQGNSA. The CDR3 here is CASSLDSSYNEQFF. The CDR3 DNA follows: TGTGCCAGCAGCCTAGACTCTTCCTACAATGAGCAGTTCTTC.

The gene calls are TRBV5-1 and TRBJ2-1; 9 bases match TRBD2. This CDR3 has 15 amino acids. The V and J ends lost 0 bases and 8 bases, in that order; junction bases with no gene match: 6. Germline V gene data show CDR1 as SGHRS and CDR2 as YFSETQ. DNA of the CDR3: TGCGCCAGCAGCTTGGAGGCGGGAGGGAGGGATGAGCAGTTCTTC. This sequence encodes CASSLEAGGRDEQFF. Drawing the rest from reference TRBV5-1 and TRBJ2-1, the complete variable domain is KAGVTQTPRYLIKTRGQQVTLSCSPISGHRSVSWYQQTPGQGLQFLFEYFSETQRNKGNFPGRFSGRQFSNSRSEMNVSTLELGDSALYLCASSLEAGGRDEQFFGPGTRLTVL.